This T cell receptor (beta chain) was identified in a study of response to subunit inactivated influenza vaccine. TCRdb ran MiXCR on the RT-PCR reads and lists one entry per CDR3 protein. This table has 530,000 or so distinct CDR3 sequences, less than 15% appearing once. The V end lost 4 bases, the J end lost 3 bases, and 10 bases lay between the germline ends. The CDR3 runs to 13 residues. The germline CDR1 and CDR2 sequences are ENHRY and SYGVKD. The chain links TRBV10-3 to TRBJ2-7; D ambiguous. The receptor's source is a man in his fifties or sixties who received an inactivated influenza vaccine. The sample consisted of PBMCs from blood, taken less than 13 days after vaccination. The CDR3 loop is CAISGENNYEQYF. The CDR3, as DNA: TGTGCCATCAGTGGAGAAAACAACTACGAGCAGTACTTC.